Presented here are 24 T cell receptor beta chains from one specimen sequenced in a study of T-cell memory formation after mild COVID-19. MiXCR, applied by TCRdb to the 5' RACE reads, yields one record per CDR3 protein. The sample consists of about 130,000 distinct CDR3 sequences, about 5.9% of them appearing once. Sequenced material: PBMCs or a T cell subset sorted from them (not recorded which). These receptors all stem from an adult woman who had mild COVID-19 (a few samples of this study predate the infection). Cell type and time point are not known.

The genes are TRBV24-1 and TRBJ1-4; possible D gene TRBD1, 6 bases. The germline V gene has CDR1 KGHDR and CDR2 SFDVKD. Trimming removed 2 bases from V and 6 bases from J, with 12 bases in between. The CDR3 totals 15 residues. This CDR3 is CATSDWRGMDEKLFF. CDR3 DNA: TGTGCCACCAGTGATTGGAGGGGGATGGATGAAAAACTGTTTTTT.

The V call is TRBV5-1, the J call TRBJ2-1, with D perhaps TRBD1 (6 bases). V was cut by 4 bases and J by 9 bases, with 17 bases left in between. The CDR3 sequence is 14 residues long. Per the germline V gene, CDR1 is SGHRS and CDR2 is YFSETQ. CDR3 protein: CASSPHREGGEQFF. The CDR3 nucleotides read TGCGCCAGCAGCCCGCACAGGGAAGGGGGTGAGCAGTTCTTC.

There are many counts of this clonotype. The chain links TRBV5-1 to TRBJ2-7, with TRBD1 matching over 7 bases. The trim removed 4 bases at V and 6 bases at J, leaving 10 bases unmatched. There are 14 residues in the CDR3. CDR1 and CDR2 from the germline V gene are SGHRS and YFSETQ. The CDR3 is CASSQVLTGREQYF. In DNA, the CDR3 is TGCGCCAGCAGCCAGGTTTTGACAGGGCGCGAGCAGTACTTC.

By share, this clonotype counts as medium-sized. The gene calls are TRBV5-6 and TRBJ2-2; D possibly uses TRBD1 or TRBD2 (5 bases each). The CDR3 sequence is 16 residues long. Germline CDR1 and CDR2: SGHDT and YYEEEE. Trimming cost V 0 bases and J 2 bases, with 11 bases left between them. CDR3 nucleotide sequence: TGTGCCAGCAGCTTGGATAAGGGGACCAACACCGGGGAGCTGTTTTTT. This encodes CASSLDKGTNTGELFF.

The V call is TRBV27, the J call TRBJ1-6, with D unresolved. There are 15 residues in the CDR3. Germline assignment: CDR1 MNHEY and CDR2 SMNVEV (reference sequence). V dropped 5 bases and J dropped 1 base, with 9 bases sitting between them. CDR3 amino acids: CASSEGRSYNSPLHF. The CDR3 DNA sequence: TGTGCCAGCAGTGAAGGGCGATCCTATAATTCACCCCTCCACTTT.

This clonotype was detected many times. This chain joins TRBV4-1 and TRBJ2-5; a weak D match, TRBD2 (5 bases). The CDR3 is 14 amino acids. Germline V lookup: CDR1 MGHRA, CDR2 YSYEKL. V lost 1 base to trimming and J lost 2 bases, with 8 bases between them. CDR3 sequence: CASSQVLAQETQYF. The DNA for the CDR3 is TGCGCCAGCAGCCAAGTTCTAGCACAAGAGACCCAGTACTTC.

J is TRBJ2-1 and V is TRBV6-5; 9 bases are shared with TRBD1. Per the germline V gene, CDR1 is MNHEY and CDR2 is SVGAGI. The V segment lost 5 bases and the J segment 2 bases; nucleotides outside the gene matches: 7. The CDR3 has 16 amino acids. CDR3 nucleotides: TGTGCCAGCAGTCCAACCGGGACAGGGACCTACAATGAGCAGTTCTTC. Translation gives CASSPTGTGTYNEQFF.

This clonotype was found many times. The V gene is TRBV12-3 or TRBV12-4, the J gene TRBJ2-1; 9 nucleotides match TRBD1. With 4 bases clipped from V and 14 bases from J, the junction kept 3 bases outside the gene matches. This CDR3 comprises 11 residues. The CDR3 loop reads CASSYGDREFF. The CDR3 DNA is TGTGCCAGCAGTTATGGGGACAGGGAGTTCTTC.

The CDR3 sequence is CATQWGSSGANVLTF. DNA of the CDR3: TGTGCCACCCAGTGGGGTAGCTCTGGGGCCAACGTCCTGACTTTC. The chain has TRBV7-8 and TRBJ2-6; D unclear. The V gene's germline CDR1 is SGHVS and CDR2 FQNEAQ. This CDR3 comprises 15 residues. V lost 10 bases and J lost 0, with 13 bases in between.

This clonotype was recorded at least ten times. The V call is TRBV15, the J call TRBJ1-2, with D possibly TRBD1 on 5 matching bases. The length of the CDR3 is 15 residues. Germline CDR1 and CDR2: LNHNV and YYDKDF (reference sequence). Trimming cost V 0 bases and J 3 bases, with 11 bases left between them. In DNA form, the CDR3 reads TGTGCCACCAGCAGAGATCGGGACCTACACTATGGCTACACCTTC. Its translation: CATSRDRDLHYGYTF.

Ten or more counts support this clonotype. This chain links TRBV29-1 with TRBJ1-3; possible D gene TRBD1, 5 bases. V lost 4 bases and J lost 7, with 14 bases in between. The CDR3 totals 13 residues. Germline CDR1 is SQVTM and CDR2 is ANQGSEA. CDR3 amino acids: CSVGGQGRNTIYF. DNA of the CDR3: TGCAGCGTTGGAGGCCAGGGACGGAACACCATATATTTT. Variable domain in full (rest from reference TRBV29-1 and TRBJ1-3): SAVISQKPSRDICQRGTSLTIQCQVDSQVTMMFWYRQQPGQSLTLIATANQGSEATYESGFVIDKFPISRPNLTFSTLTVSNMSPEDSSIYLCSVGGQGRNTIYFGEGSWLTVV.

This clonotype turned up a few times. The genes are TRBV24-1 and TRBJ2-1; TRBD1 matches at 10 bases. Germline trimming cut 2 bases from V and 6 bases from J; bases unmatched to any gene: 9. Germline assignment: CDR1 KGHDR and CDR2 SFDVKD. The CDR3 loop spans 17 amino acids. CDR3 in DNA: TGTGCCACCAGTGATTCTACCGGGACAGGGGTGGTCAATGAGCAGTTCTTC. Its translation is CATSDSTGTGVVNEQFF.

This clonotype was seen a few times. DNA for the CDR3: TGTGCCACCAGTGATGGAGGACAGGGGGCCACCTCCTACGAGCAGTACTTC. Protein sequence: CATSDGGQGATSYEQYF. The rearrangement uses TRBV24-1 and TRBJ2-7, with TRBD1 identical over 11 bases. The CDR3 extends over 17 amino acids. Germline CDR1 KGHDR, CDR2 SFDVKD. The ends lost 3 bases at V and 0 bases at J; junction bases unmatched: 6.

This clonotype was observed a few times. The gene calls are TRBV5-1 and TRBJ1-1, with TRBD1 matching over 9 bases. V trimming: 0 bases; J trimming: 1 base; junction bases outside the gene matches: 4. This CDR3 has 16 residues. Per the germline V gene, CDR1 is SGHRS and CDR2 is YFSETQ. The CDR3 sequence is CASSLDRGHRNTEAFF. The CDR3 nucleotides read TGCGCCAGCAGCTTGGACAGGGGGCATAGGAACACTGAAGCTTTCTTT.

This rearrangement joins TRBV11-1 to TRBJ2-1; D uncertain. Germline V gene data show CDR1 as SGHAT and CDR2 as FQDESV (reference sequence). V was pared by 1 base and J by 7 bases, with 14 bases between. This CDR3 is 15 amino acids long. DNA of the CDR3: TGTGCCAGCAGCTTAGTAGGTCCCAGCGTAAATGAGCAGTTCTTC. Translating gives CASSLVGPSVNEQFF.

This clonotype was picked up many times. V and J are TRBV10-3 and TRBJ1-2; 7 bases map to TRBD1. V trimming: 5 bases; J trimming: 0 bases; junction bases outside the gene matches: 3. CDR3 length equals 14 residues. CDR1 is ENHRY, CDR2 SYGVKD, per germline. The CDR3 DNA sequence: TGTGCCATCAGTAGGGACAGCACTAACTATGGCTACACCTTC. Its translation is CAISRDSTNYGYTF.

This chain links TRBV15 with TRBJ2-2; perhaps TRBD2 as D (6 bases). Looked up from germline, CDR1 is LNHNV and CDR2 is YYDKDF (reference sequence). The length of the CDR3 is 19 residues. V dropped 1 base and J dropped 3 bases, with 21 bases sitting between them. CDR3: CATSRGKRRVPGDTGELFF. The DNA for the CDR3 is TGTGCCACCAGCAGAGGGAAACGTCGGGTCCCGGGGGACACCGGGGAGCTGTTTTTT.

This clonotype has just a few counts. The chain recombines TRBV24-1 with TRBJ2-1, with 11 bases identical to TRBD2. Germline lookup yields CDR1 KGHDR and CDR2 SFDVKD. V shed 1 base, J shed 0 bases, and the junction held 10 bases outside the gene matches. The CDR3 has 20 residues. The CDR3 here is CATSDLPTSGVPGSYNEQFF. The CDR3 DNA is TGTGCCACCAGTGATTTACCGACTAGCGGGGTCCCCGGCTCCTACAATGAGCAGTTCTTC.

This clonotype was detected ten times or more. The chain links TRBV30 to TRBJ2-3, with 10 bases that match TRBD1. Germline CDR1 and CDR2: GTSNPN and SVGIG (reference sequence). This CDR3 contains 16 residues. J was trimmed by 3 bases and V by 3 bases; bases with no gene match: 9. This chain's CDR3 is CAWSFKDRGITDTQYF. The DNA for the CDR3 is TGTGCCTGGAGCTTTAAGGACAGGGGGATTACAGATACGCAGTATTTT. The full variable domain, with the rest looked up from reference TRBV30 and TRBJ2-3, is SQTIHQWPATLVQPVGSPLSLECTVEGTSNPNLYWYRQAAGRGLQLLFYSVGIGQISSEVPQNLSASRPQDRQFILSSKKLLLSDSGFYLCAWSFKDRGITDTQYFGPGTRLTVL.

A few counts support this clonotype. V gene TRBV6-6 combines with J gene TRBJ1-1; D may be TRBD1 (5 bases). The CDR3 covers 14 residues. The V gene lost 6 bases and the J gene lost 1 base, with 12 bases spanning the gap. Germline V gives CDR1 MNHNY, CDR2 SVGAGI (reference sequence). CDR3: CASSPGRPNTEAFF. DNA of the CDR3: TGTGCCAGCAGCCCGGGACGGCCGAACACTGAAGCTTTCTTT.

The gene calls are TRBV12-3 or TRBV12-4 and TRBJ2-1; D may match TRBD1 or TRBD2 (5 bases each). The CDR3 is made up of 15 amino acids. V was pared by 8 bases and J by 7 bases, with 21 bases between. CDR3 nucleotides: TGTGCCAGCGGGCAATGGGACCGGTTGAGGAATGAGCAGTTCTTC. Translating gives CASGQWDRLRNEQFF.

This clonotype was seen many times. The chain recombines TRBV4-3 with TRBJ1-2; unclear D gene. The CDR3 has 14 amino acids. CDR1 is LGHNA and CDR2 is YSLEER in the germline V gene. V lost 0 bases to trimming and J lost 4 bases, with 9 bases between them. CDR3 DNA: TGCGCCAGCAGCCAAGAAGTAGGGTCCTATGGCTACACCTTC. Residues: CASSQEVGSYGYTF.

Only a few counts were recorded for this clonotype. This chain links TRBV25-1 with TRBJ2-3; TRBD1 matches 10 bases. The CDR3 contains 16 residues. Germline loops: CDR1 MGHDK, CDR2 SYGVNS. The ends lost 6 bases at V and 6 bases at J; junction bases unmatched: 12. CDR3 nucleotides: TGTGCCAGCAGAACCGGGACAGGGGTTCCAGCGGATACGCAGTATTTT. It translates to CASRTGTGVPADTQYF. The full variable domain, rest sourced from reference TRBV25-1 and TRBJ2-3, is EADIYQTPRYLVIGTGKKITLECSQTMGHDKMYWYQQDPGMELHLIHYSYGVNSTEKGDLSSESTVSRIRTEHFPLTLESARPSHTSQYLCASRTGTGVPADTQYFGPGTRLTVL.

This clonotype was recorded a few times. The CDR3 sequence is CASSPRRDLHEKLFF. The CDR3 nucleotides are TGCGCCAGCAGCCCCCGGCGGGACCTGCATGAAAAACTGTTTTTT. The chain couples TRBV5-1 to TRBJ1-4; D is perhaps TRBD1 (5 bases). The CDR3 spans 15 residues. Trimming removed 4 bases from V and 6 bases from J, with 16 bases in between. The germline CDR1 and CDR2 sequences are SGHRS and YFSETQ.